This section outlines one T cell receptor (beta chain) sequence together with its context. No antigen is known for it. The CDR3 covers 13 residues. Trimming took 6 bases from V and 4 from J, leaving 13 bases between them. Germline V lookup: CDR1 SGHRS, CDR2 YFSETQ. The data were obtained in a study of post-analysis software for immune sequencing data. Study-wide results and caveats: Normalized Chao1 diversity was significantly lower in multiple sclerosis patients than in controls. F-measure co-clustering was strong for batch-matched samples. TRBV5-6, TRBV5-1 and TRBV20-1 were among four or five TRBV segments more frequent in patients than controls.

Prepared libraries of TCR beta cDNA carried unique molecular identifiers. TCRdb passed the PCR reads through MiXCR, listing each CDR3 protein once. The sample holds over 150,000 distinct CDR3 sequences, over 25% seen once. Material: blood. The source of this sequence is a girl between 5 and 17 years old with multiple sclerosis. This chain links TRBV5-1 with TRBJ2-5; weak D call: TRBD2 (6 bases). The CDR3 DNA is TGCGCCAGCAATACCGGGGGAGGAGAGACCCAGTACTTC. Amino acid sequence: CASNTGGGETQYF. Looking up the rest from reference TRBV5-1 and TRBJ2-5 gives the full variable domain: KAGVTQTPRYLIKTRGQQVTLSCSPISGHRSVSWYQQTPGQGLQFLFEYFSETQRNKGNFPGRFSGRQFSNSRSEMNVSTLELGDSALYLCASNTGGGETQYFGPGTRLLVL.